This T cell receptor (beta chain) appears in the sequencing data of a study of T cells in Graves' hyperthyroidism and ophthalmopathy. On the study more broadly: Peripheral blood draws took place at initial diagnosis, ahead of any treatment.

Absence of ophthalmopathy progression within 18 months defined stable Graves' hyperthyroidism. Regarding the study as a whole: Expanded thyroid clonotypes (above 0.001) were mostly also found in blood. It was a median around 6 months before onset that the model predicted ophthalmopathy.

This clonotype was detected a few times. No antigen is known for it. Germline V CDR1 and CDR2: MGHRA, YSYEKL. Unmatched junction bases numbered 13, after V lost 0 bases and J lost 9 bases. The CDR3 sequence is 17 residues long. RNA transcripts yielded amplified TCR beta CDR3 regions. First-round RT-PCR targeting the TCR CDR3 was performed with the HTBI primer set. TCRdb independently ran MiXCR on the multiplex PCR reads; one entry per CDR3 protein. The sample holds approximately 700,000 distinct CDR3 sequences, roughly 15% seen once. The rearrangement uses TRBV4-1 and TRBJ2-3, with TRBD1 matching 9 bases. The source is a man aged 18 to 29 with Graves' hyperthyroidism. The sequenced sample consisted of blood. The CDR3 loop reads CASSQDGTGTGARTQYF. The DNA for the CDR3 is TGCGCCAGCAGCCAAGATGGGACAGGGACTGGTGCGAGGACGCAGTATTTT.